The present entry profiles one T cell receptor (beta chain) with its context. The antigen is not known. Repertoires were generated with immunoSEQ multiplex PCR, while TCRdb's copy carries only in-frame clones and drops some. The repertoire includes about 1,500,000 clones, roughly 97% of them detected once, and roughly 1.1% sits in the top ten. This CDR3 is 14 amino acids long. Germline V lookup: CDR1 MDHEN, CDR2 SYDVKM. V lost 6 bases, J lost 8 bases, and 12 bases stayed unmatched. This sample stems from a study of shared clonotypes between healthy human individuals. Findings and limits, study-wide: A handful of donors shared approximately 5% of their naive CD4 clonotypes.

The sequencing sample was made of naive CD4+ T cells sorted from blood. Subset in this sample: CD45RA+ positively selected. The sequence derives from a man between 25 and 39 years old in good health. This chain links TRBV28 with TRBJ1-2; 7 bases align to TRBD1. CDR3: CASRGTAGLWGYTF. The DNA of the CDR3 is TGTGCCAGCAGGGGGACAGCAGGGCTCTGGGGCTACACCTTC.